The T cell receptor (beta chain) described here comes from a study of blood T cell repertoires in COVID-19. Study-level background: Material from acute and convalescent COVID-19 was sourced from the United States, Italy and Spain. In each case, the material was cDNA or gDNA derived from T cells, B-cell-depleted T cells, or PBMCs.

Methods used by the authors: Quantification of nucleated cells was approximated via reference gene primer amplification. The table came from immunoSEQ multiplex PCR; TCRdb's copy has only in-frame clones and leaves some out. The V and J calls and clone size come from that table; D and trimming were worked out from the DNA. Among 90,000 to 100,000 clones listed, around three quarters were seen once. Germline CDR1 reads LGHDT; CDR2 reads YNNKEL (reference sequence). The J segment lost 5 bases and the V segment lost 3 bases, leaving 7 bases of the junction unmatched. CDR3 length: 16 residues. The specimen sequenced was peripheral blood. The chain recombines TRBV3-1 (or the pseudogene TRBV3-2) with TRBJ2-5; TRBD1 aligns across 12 bases. This receptor was identified in a woman in her fifties or sixties in a cohort sampled during active or convalescent COVID-19. This CDR3 is CASSQGQGARWETQYF. The CDR3 bases are TGTGCCAGCAGCCAGGGACAGGGGGCAAGGTGGGAGACCCAGTACTTC.